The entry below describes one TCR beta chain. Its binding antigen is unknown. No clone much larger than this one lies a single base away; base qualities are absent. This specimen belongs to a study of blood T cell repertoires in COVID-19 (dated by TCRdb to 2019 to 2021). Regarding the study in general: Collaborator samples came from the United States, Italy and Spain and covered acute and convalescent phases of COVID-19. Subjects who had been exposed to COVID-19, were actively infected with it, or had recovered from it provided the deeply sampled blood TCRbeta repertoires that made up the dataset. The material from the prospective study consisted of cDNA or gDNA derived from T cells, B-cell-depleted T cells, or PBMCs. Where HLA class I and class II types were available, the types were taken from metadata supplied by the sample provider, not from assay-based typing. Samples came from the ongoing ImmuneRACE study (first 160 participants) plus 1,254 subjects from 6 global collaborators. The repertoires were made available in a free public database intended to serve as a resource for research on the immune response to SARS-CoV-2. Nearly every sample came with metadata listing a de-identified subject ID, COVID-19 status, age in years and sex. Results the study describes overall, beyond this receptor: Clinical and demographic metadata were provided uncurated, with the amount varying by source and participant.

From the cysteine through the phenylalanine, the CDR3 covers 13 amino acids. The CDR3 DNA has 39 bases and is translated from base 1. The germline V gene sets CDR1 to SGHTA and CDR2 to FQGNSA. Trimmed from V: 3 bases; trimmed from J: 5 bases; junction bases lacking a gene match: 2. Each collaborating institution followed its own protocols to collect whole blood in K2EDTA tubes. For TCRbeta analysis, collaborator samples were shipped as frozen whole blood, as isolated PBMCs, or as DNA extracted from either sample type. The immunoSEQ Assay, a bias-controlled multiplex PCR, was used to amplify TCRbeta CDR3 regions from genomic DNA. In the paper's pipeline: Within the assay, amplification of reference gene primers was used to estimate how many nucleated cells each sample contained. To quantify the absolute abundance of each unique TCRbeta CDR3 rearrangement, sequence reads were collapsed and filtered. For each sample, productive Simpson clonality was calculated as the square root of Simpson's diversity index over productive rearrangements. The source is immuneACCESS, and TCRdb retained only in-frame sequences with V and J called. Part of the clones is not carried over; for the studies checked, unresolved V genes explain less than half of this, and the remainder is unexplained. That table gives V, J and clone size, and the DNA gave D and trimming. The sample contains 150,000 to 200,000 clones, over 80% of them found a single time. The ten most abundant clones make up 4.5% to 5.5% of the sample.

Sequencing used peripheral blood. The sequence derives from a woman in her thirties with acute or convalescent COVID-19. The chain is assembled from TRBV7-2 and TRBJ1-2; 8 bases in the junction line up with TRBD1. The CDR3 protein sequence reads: CASSLDRVYGYTF. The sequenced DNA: TGTGCCAGCAGCTTGGACAGGGTTTATGGCTACACCTTC.